This TCR beta chain is from a study of blood T cell repertoires in COVID-19. Background on the study: From the United States, Italy and Spain came samples of acute and convalescent COVID-19. PBMCs, B-cell-depleted T cells, or T cells provided the cDNA or gDNA that made up the material.

Germline CDR1 reads SQVTM; CDR2 reads ANQGSEA. This CDR3 is built from 12 residues. V was shortened by 6 bases and J by 3 bases, with 10 bases between the two germline ends. Authors' data handling: Estimated nucleated cell counts came from reference gene primer amplification. Here immunoSEQ multiplex PCR was the method, and the copy in TCRdb shows in-frame clones only, minus some. From that table come the V and J calls and clone size; the DNA was used to work out D and trimming. The sample consists of 140,000 or so clones, over 75% of them appearing once. What was sequenced was peripheral blood. This clonotype was obtained from a man between 60 and 75 years old with active or convalescent COVID-19. V gene TRBV29-1 combines with J gene TRBJ2-3; D is undetermined. DNA for the CDR3: TGCAGCGTGGAGACTCCGACAGATACGCAGTATTTT. Its protein is CSVETPTDTQYF.